Listed here are 12 T cell receptor beta chains from one sample, sequenced in a study of cytomegalovirus exposure and HLA in healthy donors. Amplification used 60 Vbeta primers and 13 Jbeta primers. The assay was immunoSEQ multiplex PCR, and TCRdb's table has in-frame clones only and misses some. Of about 84,000 clones listed, roughly 61% are singletons. The source material was PBMCs. Receptor source: a woman aged 40 to 50 in good health and CMV-seropositive.

The rearrangement joins TRBV28 to TRBJ2-7, with 9 bases aligning to TRBD1. The length of the CDR3 is 14 residues. The germline V gene encodes CDR1 MDHEN and CDR2 SYDVKM. The V and J ends lost 6 bases and 6 bases, in that order; junction bases with no gene match: 9. CDR3 sequence reads: CASSLNDRGGEQYF. CDR3 nucleotides: TGTGCCAGCAGCCTCAACGACAGGGGGGGCGAGCAGTACTTC.

This sequence joins TRBV10-3 and TRBJ1-2; 7 bases map to TRBD1. Per the germline V gene, CDR1 is ENHRY and CDR2 is SYGVKD. The CDR3 totals 14 residues. With 5 bases clipped from V and 2 bases from J, the junction kept 5 bases outside the gene matches. CDR3 region: CAISLEGANYGYTF. Here the CDR3 DNA reads TGTGCCATCAGTTTGGAGGGGGCCAACTATGGCTACACCTTC.

This chain joins TRBV28 and TRBJ1-2; D remains ambiguous. Germline V gene data show CDR1 as MDHEN and CDR2 as SYDVKM. The CDR3 totals 14 residues. V was clipped by 6 bases and J by 0 bases, with 11 bases between them. CDR3 nucleotides: TGTGCCAGCAGGGCGAAGGGAGCTAACTATGGCTACACCTTC. Its translation is CASRAKGANYGYTF.

J is TRBJ2-1 and V is TRBV9, with a tentative D call TRBD2 (5 bases). CDR1 is SGDLS and CDR2 is YYNGEE in the germline V gene. The CDR3 consists of 16 residues. V gave up 0 bases and J gave up 6 bases, with 16 bases separating them. DNA of the CDR3: TGTGCCAGCAGCGTAGAGGACCAAGGGAGTCCCAATGAGCAGTTCTTC. Amino acid sequence: CASSVEDQGSPNEQFF.

V usage is TRBV9 and J usage is TRBJ1-2, with D maybe TRBD1 (6 bases). V was trimmed by 0 bases and J by 4 bases, leaving 10 bases between them. This CDR3 contains 14 residues. From germline, CDR1 is SGDLS and CDR2 YYNGEE. The CDR3 here is CASSVGDIGYGYTF. DNA for the CDR3: TGTGCCAGCAGCGTAGGGGACATAGGCTATGGCTACACCTTC.

This chain connects TRBV7-8 to TRBJ2-3; D is perhaps TRBD2 (5 bases). The CDR3 sequence is 18 residues long. V gave up 2 bases and J gave up 5 bases, with 23 bases separating them. Germline values: CDR1 SGHVS, CDR2 FQNEAQ. The chain's CDR3 is CASSLWLRPSLEGDTQYF. CDR3 in DNA: TGTGCCAGCAGCTTATGGCTTCGACCCTCTCTAGAGGGAGATACGCAGTATTTT.

The gene calls are TRBV5-8 and TRBJ1-1; 9 positions match TRBD1. Trimming removed 2 bases from V and 5 bases from J; junction bases left unmatched: 7. CDR3 size: 15 residues. In germline, CDR1 is SGHTS, CDR2 YDEGEE. The DNA of the CDR3 is TGTGCCAGCAGCTTTGGGGACAGGGAAGGGACTGAAGCTTTCTTT. Protein sequence: CASSFGDREGTEAFF.

The gene calls are TRBV7-9 and TRBJ2-5; 8 nucleotides line up with TRBD2. CDR3 length: 19 residues. The V gene end was trimmed by 3 bases and the J gene end by 4 bases; junction bases not matched to a gene: 19. Germline-derived CDR1 and CDR2 are SEHNR and FQNEAQ (reference sequence). The CDR3: CASSFSRDTGGLGRETQYF. The CDR3 nucleotides are TGTGCCAGCAGCTTCAGCCGGGATACGGGAGGGCTGGGGAGAGAGACCCAGTACTTC. The full variable domain, rest sourced from reference TRBV7-9 and TRBJ2-5, is DTGVSQNPRHKITKRGQNVTFRCDPISEHNRLYWYRQTLGQGPEFLTYFQNEAQLEKSRLLSDRFSAERPKGSFSTLEIQRTEQGDSAMYLCASSFSRDTGGLGRETQYFGPGTRLLVL.

This clone has more than one count but fewer than ten. The V and J genes are TRBV5-4 and TRBJ1-2; D is unclear. The CDR3 contains 13 residues. From germline, CDR1 is SGHNT and CDR2 YYREEE (reference sequence). Trimming stripped 3 bases from V and 6 bases from J, with 12 bases between. In DNA, the CDR3 is TGTGCCAGCAGCTCCCTGGGCAGTGATGGCTACACCTTC. Translated: CASSSLGSDGYTF. Looking up the rest from reference TRBV5-4 and TRBJ1-2 gives the full variable domain: ETGVTQSPTHLIKTRGQQVTLRCSSQSGHNTVSWYQQALGQGPQFIFQYYREEENGRGNFPPRFSGLQFPNYSSELNVNALELDDSALYLCASSSLGSDGYTFGSGTRLTVV.

This chain links TRBV9 with TRBJ2-3; 8 positions match TRBD2. Germline V gene data show CDR1 as SGDLS and CDR2 as YYNGEE. The CDR3 is 20 amino acids. V was pared by 4 bases and J by 3 bases, with 22 bases of the junction left unmatched. CDR3 in DNA: TGTGCCAGCAGCCCTGATAGGCTGGAACGGGAGGGTTCCTTAACAGATACGCAGTATTTT. The encoded protein is CASSPDRLEREGSLTDTQYF.

This chain links TRBV5-1 with TRBJ1-5, with a weak D call TRBD1 (5 bases). CDR3 length: 15 residues. Germline V lookup: CDR1 SGHRS, CDR2 YFSETQ. Trimming took 5 bases from V and 1 from J, leaving 13 bases between them. The CDR3 spells CASSPGGTSNQPQHF. CDR3 nucleotide sequence: TGCGCCAGCAGTCCGGGGGGAACGAGCAATCAGCCCCAGCATTTT.

On this clone itself: Since no conserved phenylalanine or tryptophan closes the CDR3, a read error is the likely cause. The genes are TRBV10-3 and TRBJ2-7; 9 bases match TRBD1. The ends lost 0 bases at V and 6 bases at J; junction bases unmatched: 9. The V gene's germline CDR1 is ENHRY and CDR2 SYGVKD. There are 16 residues in the CDR3. The CDR3 spells CAISESVGQGPSEQYL. The CDR3 DNA reads TGTGCCATCAGTGAGTCGGTGGGACAGGGTCCCTCCGAGCAGTACCTC.